These 28 T cell receptor beta chains were all obtained from the same sample, sequenced in a study of shared clonotypes between healthy human individuals (TCRdb year 2020). Library generation was performed with the immunoSEQ multiplex PCR assay. TCRdb's version of the immuneACCESS table is confined to in-frame rearrangements and falls short of the full clone set. An unresolved V gene accounts for under half of the shortfall where checked; the remainder is of unknown origin. The sample yields over a million clones; around 98% were counted once. 0.4% to 0.45% of the sample belongs to the ten largest clones. The sequencing input was naive CD4+ T cells sorted from blood. Read against the paper, the sample's cell subset or site label means: CD45RA+ positively selected. Source of these receptors: a man aged 30 to 45 in good health.

The chain carries TRBV11-2 and TRBJ2-7; D gene ambiguous. Trimming removed 1 base from V and 2 bases from J, with 9 bases in between. The CDR3 totals 14 residues. The germline gives CDR1 SGHAT, CDR2 FQNNGV. CDR3 loop: CASSLAGETYEQYF. The CDR3 coding sequence is TGTGCCAGCAGCTTAGCGGGCGAAACCTACGAGCAGTACTTC.

The rearrangement links TRBV7-9 to TRBJ2-3, with 7 positions matching TRBD1. Germline assignment: CDR1 SEHNR and CDR2 FQNEAQ (reference sequence). CDR3 size: 14 residues. V gave up 4 bases and J gave up 5 bases; unmatched junction bases: 6. CDR3 DNA sequence: TGTGCCAGCAGCTCCGACAGGGTTGGAGATACGCAGTATTTT. Translation gives CASSSDRVGDTQYF.

This clone was detected only once. Other DNA sequences in this sample translate to the same CDR3. This chain links TRBV6-5 with TRBJ1-5; possibly TRBD1 for D (5 bases). Trimming pared 2 bases from V and 4 bases from J, leaving 9 bases between. CDR1 and CDR2 (germline): MNHEY, SVGAGI. The CDR3 runs to 14 residues. CDR3 residues: CASSYGAGNQPQHF. The DNA for the CDR3 is TGTGCCAGCAGTTACGGGGCAGGAAATCAGCCCCAGCATTTT.

V usage is TRBV28 and J usage is TRBJ2-1; D not resolved. This CDR3 has 11 amino acids. V was trimmed by 7 bases and J by 8 bases, leaving 9 bases between them. Germline V gives CDR1 MDHEN, CDR2 SYDVKM. CDR3 residues: CASTRRHEQFF. The CDR3, as DNA: TGTGCCAGCACCCGGCGGCATGAGCAGTTCTTC.

Here the CDR3 reads CACQHGRGGLRTEAFF. The CDR3 bases are TGCGCCTGCCAGCACGGGAGAGGGGGACTCCGCACTGAAGCTTTCTTT. The V gene is TRBV5-1, the J gene TRBJ1-1, with a tentative D call TRBD1 (6 bases). This CDR3 has 16 amino acids. V shed 10 bases and J shed 4 bases, with 26 bases lying between them. Germline CDR1 reads SGHRS; CDR2 reads YFSETQ.

Worth noting for this clone: The same CDR3 also results from other DNA sequences found in this sample. This rearrangement joins TRBV5-1 to TRBJ2-5, with unresolved D. Germline V CDR1 and CDR2: SGHRS, YFSETQ. With 2 bases removed from V and 2 bases from J, the gap between germline ends came to 4 bases. CDR3 length: 12 residues. The CDR3 loop reads CASSFRQETQYF. CDR3 DNA: TGCGCCAGCAGCTTCAGGCAAGAGACCCAGTACTTC.

The chain has TRBV15 and TRBJ2-7; 7 bases are a match to TRBD2. Germline CDR1 LNHNV, CDR2 YYDKDF (reference sequence). With 1 base clipped from V and 0 bases from J, the junction kept 6 bases outside the gene matches. The CDR3 runs 16 residues. The CDR3 sequence: CATSRGTGGSSYEQYF. The DNA of the CDR3 is TGTGCCACCAGCAGAGGGACGGGAGGTAGCTCCTACGAGCAGTACTTC.

Comments on this clone: Other DNA sequences of this sample code for an identical CDR3. The rearrangement uses TRBV19 and TRBJ1-5; D remains ambiguous. Germline lookup yields CDR1 LNHDA and CDR2 SQIVND (reference sequence). This CDR3 contains 13 residues. Trimming pared 3 bases from V and 1 base from J, leaving 4 bases between. As DNA, the CDR3 is TGTGCCAGTAGTATCCAGAGCAATCAGCCCCAGCATTTT. Translation gives CASSIQSNQPQHF.

The chain joins TRBV19 to TRBJ1-4; the match to TRBD1 covers 10 bases. The CDR3 is 20 residues long. V lost 9 bases to trimming and J lost 0 bases; unmatched junction nucleotides: 19. Per the germline V gene, CDR1 is LNHDA and CDR2 is SQIVND (reference sequence). CDR3: CARSSNRDRGFRSTNEKLFF. The DNA for the CDR3 is TGTGCCAGATCCTCGAACCGGGACAGGGGATTTCGTTCAACTAATGAAAAACTGTTTTTT.

The CDR3 here is CASSPRKGKALIYEQYF. Written as DNA, the CDR3 is TGTGCCAGCTCACCAAGGAAGGGTAAGGCCCTAATTTACGAGCAGTACTTC. The chain joins TRBV18 to TRBJ2-7; D uncertain. Between the trimmed V and J ends, which lost 2 bases and 4 bases, there was a span of 21 bases. The CDR3 length is 17 residues. Per the germline V gene, CDR1 is KGHSH and CDR2 is LQKENI.

The rearrangement joins TRBV6-1 to TRBJ1-5; D gene ambiguous. The CDR3 is made up of 13 amino acids. The V and J ends lost 3 bases and 6 bases respectively, with 9 bases between them. Germline V gene data show CDR1 as MNHNS and CDR2 as SASEGT. This CDR3 is CASSDRQSQPQHF. The CDR3 bases are TGTGCCAGCAGTGACAGGCAGTCTCAGCCCCAGCATTTT.

The chain uses TRBV5-1 and TRBJ2-2, with 14 bases matching TRBD2. Unmatched junction bases numbered 5, after V lost 4 bases and J lost 6 bases. Germline V CDR1 and CDR2: SGHRS, YFSETQ. The CDR3 length is 16 residues. The chain's CDR3 is CASSRRLAGGSGELFF. In nucleotides, the CDR3 is TGCGCCAGCAGCAGGAGACTAGCGGGAGGGTCCGGGGAGCTGTTTTTT. The entire variable domain, with the rest obtained from reference TRBV5-1 and TRBJ2-2, is as follows: KAGVTQTPRYLIKTRGQQVTLSCSPISGHRSVSWYQQTPGQGLQFLFEYFSETQRNKGNFPGRFSGRQFSNSRSEMNVSTLELGDSALYLCASSRRLAGGSGELFFGEGSRLTVL.

The chain employs TRBV19 and TRBJ2-1, with no clear D. Per germline, CDR1 LNHDA and CDR2 SQIVND (reference sequence). V shed 1 base and J shed 6 bases, with 10 bases lying between them. This CDR3 region has 14 residues. CDR3 amino acids: CASSIAVGSNEQFF. CDR3 coding DNA: TGTGCCAGTAGTATAGCGGTTGGGTCCAATGAGCAGTTCTTC. Filled out from reference TRBV19 and TRBJ2-1, the complete variable domain reads DGGITQSPKYLFRKEGQNVTLSCEQNLNHDAMYWYRQDPGQGLRLIYYSQIVNDFQKGDIAEGYSVSREKKESFPLTVTSAQKNPTAFYLCASSIAVGSNEQFFGPGTRLTVL.

The rearrangement joins TRBV19 to TRBJ2-1; D remains ambiguous. The CDR3 loop spans 14 amino acids. V lost 6 bases and J lost 1, with 10 bases in between. The germline CDR1 and CDR2 sequences are LNHDA and SQIVND (reference sequence). This chain's CDR3 is CASRAQNSYNEQFF. Written as DNA, the CDR3 is TGTGCCAGTAGGGCGCAAAATTCCTACAATGAGCAGTTCTTC.

This sequence joins TRBV28 and TRBJ1-2, with D perhaps TRBD1 (5 bases). This CDR3 comprises 18 residues. Trimming stripped 7 bases from V and 1 base from J, with 25 bases between. CDR1 is MDHEN, CDR2 SYDVKM, per germline. The CDR3 DNA reads TGTGCCAGCATTCGTACGGGGCAGACGCCACTTAATAACTATGGCTACACCTTC. Encoded protein: CASIRTGQTPLNNYGYTF.

V is TRBV5-1 and J is TRBJ1-2; D perhaps matches TRBD1 (6 bases). The V end was cut by 3 bases, the J end by 2 bases, with 11 bases between. Germline CDR1 reads SGHRS; CDR2 reads YFSETQ. The CDR3 covers 14 residues. The CDR3 loop reads CASSWTTGNYGYTF. The CDR3 region has the DNA TGCGCCAGCAGCTGGACGACAGGCAACTATGGCTACACCTTC.

This clone was seen only once. This chain connects TRBV11-3 to TRBJ2-5; D ambiguous. CDR1 and CDR2 from the germline V gene are SGHNT and YENEEA. The CDR3 runs to 13 residues. Between the trimmed V and J ends, which lost 5 bases and 1 base, there was a span of 8 bases. CDR3 sequence reads: CASSPGSQETQYF. CDR3 sequence (DNA): TGTGCCAGCAGCCCCGGAAGCCAAGAGACCCAGTACTTC.

The chain employs TRBV11-2 and TRBJ2-3; D is uncertain. This CDR3 region has 14 residues. The germline V and J ends were trimmed by 1 base and 6 bases, with 11 bases remaining between them. CDR1 is SGHAT and CDR2 is FQNNGV in the germline V gene. As DNA, the CDR3 is TGTGCCAGCAGCTTAGCAGGCTTGCTCGATACGCAGTATTTT. It specifies CASSLAGLLDTQYF.

This sequence joins TRBV11-3 and TRBJ2-1; 7 bases line up with TRBD1. With V trimmed by 5 bases and J by 9 bases, 7 bases remained unmatched. Germline V CDR1 and CDR2: SGHNT, YENEEA. The CDR3 sequence is 13 residues long. CDR3 DNA: TGTGCCAGCAGCCCGAAGACAGGGAGTGAGCAGTTCTTC. This encodes CASSPKTGSEQFF.

This chain connects TRBV6-6 to TRBJ2-1; TRBD1 might be the D (6 bases). The CDR3 is 12 residues long. V was cut by 4 bases and J by 12 bases, with 13 bases left in between. Germline V lookup: CDR1 MNHNY, CDR2 SVGAGI (reference sequence). CDR3 DNA sequence: TGTGCCAGCAGTTTACAGGGTAGAGGGCAGTTCTTC. Its protein is CASSLQGRGQFF.

The rearrangement uses TRBV29-1 and TRBJ2-7, with 11 bases aligning to TRBD2. The CDR3 spans 13 residues. Germline V lookup: CDR1 SQVTM, CDR2 ANQGSEA. Trimming cost V 4 bases and J 2 bases; bases outside gene matches: 1. The CDR3, as DNA: TGCAGCGTTGTGACTAGCGGGGCCTACGAGCAGTACTTC. Protein product: CSVVTSGAYEQYF.

The chain recombines TRBV30 with TRBJ2-7; no definite D call. Looked up from germline, CDR1 is GTSNPN and CDR2 is SVGIG (reference sequence). V was shortened by 0 bases and J by 3 bases, with 6 bases between the two germline ends. The CDR3 is made up of 12 amino acids. CDR3 sequence: CAWSVVSYEQYF. DNA of the CDR3: TGTGCCTGGAGTGTAGTTAGCTACGAGCAGTACTTC.

The V and J genes are TRBV11-2 and TRBJ2-7; TRBD2 agrees at 9 bases. The J segment lost 0 bases and the V segment lost 1 base, leaving 7 bases of the junction unmatched. CDR3 length: 17 residues. Germline assignment: CDR1 SGHAT and CDR2 FQNNGV. The CDR3: CASSLVSGRLSSYEQYF. DNA of the CDR3: TGTGCCAGCAGCTTAGTCAGCGGGAGGTTAAGCTCCTACGAGCAGTACTTC. The full variable domain, in which reference TRBV11-2 and TRBJ2-7 provide the parts outside the CDR3, is EAGVAQSPRYKIIEKRQSVAFWCNPISGHATLYWYQQILGQGPKLLIQFQNNGVVDDSQLPKDRFSAERLKGVDSTLKIQPAKLEDSAVYLCASSLVSGRLSSYEQYFGPGTRLTVT.

The genes are TRBV27 and TRBJ2-1, with TRBD2 identical over 13 bases. CDR3 size: 15 residues. Germline CDR1 and CDR2: MNHEY and SMNVEV (reference sequence). Trimming removed 3 bases from V and 7 bases from J; junction bases left unmatched: 3. The DNA of the CDR3 is TGTGCCAGCAGTTTGCGGACTAGCGGGAGAAATGAGCAGTTCTTC. As protein: CASSLRTSGRNEQFF.

This clone showed up just once. The same CDR3 also results from other DNA sequences found in this sample. The genes are TRBV29-1 and TRBJ2-3; D may be TRBD2 (6 bases). CDR1 and CDR2 from the germline V gene are SQVTM and ANQGSEA. The CDR3 loop spans 12 amino acids. Trimming removed 6 bases from V and 3 bases from J, with 10 bases in between. CDR3 sequence: CSVASGTDTQYF. As DNA, the CDR3 is TGCAGCGTGGCCAGCGGGACAGATACGCAGTATTTT.

The genes are TRBV18 and TRBJ2-5; possibly TRBD2 for D (6 bases). From germline, CDR1 is KGHSH and CDR2 LQKENI. The CDR3 runs 15 residues. V lost 4 bases and J lost 4, with 16 bases in between. The CDR3 sequence is CASSLLSAGGETQYF. As DNA, the CDR3 is TGTGCCAGCTCACTCCTTTCGGCCGGGGGAGAGACCCAGTACTTC.

The chain carries TRBV2 and TRBJ1-1; D remains ambiguous. The V and J ends lost 6 bases and 4 bases respectively, with 9 bases between them. CDR1 is SNHLY and CDR2 is FYNNEI in the germline V gene. CDR3 length equals 12 residues. The CDR3 spells CASRGLSTEAFF. Written as DNA, the CDR3 is TGTGCCAGCAGGGGCCTCTCCACTGAAGCTTTCTTT.

The chain carries TRBV27 and TRBJ2-1, with D uncertain. This CDR3 is 17 amino acids long. Germline V gives CDR1 MNHEY, CDR2 SMNVEV (reference sequence). Trimming cost V 1 base and J 0 bases, with 13 bases left between them. The CDR3 DNA sequence: TGTGCCAGCAGTTTATTTAACCGGCATAGCTCCTACAATGAGCAGTTCTTC. This gives the protein CASSLFNRHSSYNEQFF.